A single sample gave rise to the 4 T cell receptor beta chains below, sequenced in a study of PD-L1 blockade in urothelial cancer. Time point indicated: pretreatment peripheral blood. Profiling relied on immunoSEQ multiplex PCR, and the TCRdb table lists in-frame clones only, not all of them. Here the sample spans 50,000 or so clones, roughly 84% being singletons. Sequencing used PBMCs, obtained around atezolizumab (anti-PD-L1) treatment. The source is a man aged 45-65 years with urothelial cancer.

The chain employs TRBV12-5 and TRBJ2-2; D possibly corresponds to TRBD1 (6 bases). The CDR3 has 19 amino acids. Germline assignment: CDR1 LGHNT and CDR2 FRNRAP. Trimming stripped 3 bases from V and 1 base from J, with 21 bases between. This chain's CDR3 is CASGFALLPGHLNTGELFF. The CDR3 DNA follows: TGTGCTAGTGGTTTCGCCCTCCTTCCGGGACACCTGAACACCGGGGAGCTGTTTTTT.

This clone was seen only once. This chain joins TRBV10-3 and TRBJ2-7; 13 bases fit TRBD2. The junction had 10 bases not matched to a gene; V was cut back by 2 bases and J by 3 bases. Germline CDR1 is ENHRY and CDR2 is SYGVKD. This CDR3 comprises 18 residues. The CDR3 region has the DNA TGTGCCATCAGTGAGCTACCCGGGACTAGCGGGAAGTACTACGAGCAGTACTTC. Protein: CAISELPGTSGKYYEQYF.

The chain links TRBV7-2 to TRBJ2-7, with D possibly TRBD2 on 5 matching bases. This CDR3 spans 14 amino acids. The V gene's germline CDR1 is SGHTA and CDR2 FQGNSA. The ends were cut back, 5 bases at V and 3 bases at J, with 14 bases in the middle. The CDR3 here is CASSPRSRDYEQYF. CDR3 sequence (DNA): TGTGCCAGCAGCCCCCGGTCACGGGACTACGAGCAGTACTTC.

The genes are TRBV13 and TRBJ2-7, with D perhaps TRBD2 (6 bases). The CDR3 spans 15 residues. CDR1 PRHDT and CDR2 FYEKMQ come from the germline V gene (reference sequence). The V end was cut by 5 bases, the J end by 3 bases, with 17 bases between. The CDR3 spells CASSAGGVPDYEQYF. The DNA of the CDR3 is TGTGCCAGCAGCGCAGGAGGGGTTCCGGACTACGAGCAGTACTTC.